This TCR beta chain is drawn from a study of cytomegalovirus exposure and HLA in healthy donors. The CDR3 contains 16 residues. Repertoires were generated with immunoSEQ multiplex PCR, while TCRdb's copy carries only in-frame clones and drops some. The top ten clones hold about 1.8% of a sample with some 110,000 clones, roughly 88% of them seen once. This receptor was identified in a man in his late teens or twenties in good health and CMV-seronegative. The J gene is TRBJ2-7, the V gene TRBV21-1; TRBD1 is the table's D call, not checked against the DNA. TRBV21-1 is recorded as a pseudogene. The sequenced material came from PBMCs. The CDR3 spells CASSKRSPGQSYEQYF. The CDR3, as DNA: TGTGCCAGCAGCAAACGAAGTCCGGGACAGTCCTACGAGCAGTACTTC.